Listed below are T cell receptor beta chains from one sample, sequenced in a study of blood T cells in healthy people across ages. One entry per CDR3 protein results from TCRdb running MiXCR on the 5' RACE reads. The table has over a million distinct CDR3 sequences, around two fifths seen once. Sequencing input: blood. The receptors were sampled from a woman aged 18-29 years in good health. Each CDR3 is given with its conserved first and last residue. A D gene is named only where the DNA matches it firmly. Only some rows state a clone size, as once, few, many or a class for expanded clones.

v_gene,j_gene,d_gene,abundance,CDR3nt,CDR3aa
TRBV4-1,TRBJ1-2,TRBD1,-,TGCGCCAGCAGCCAAGGCGAATTCTCCTCAGGGGGCTGCACCTTC,CASSQGEFSSGGCTF
TRBV20-1,TRBJ2-6,-,-,TGCAGTGCTAGGGACTCAGCGACCTCTGGGGCCAACGTCCTGACTTTC,CSARDSATSGANVLTF
TRBV6-5,TRBJ1-4,TRBD1,few,TGTGCCAGTAGTGAGACAGGGGGAAGGGAAAAACTGTTTTTT,CASSETGGREKLFF
TRBV28,TRBJ2-1,TRBD2,-,TGTGCCAGCAGTTTCCGGGGGGGAAACTTCTACAATGAGCAGTTCTTC,CASSFRGGNFYNEQFF
TRBV29-1,TRBJ2-3,-,-,TGCAGCGTCGTCGGGACCGTTGGTGATGGTACCACAGATACGCAGTATTTT,CSVVGTVGDGTTDTQYF
TRBV4-2,TRBJ2-3,TRBD2,many,TGTGCCAGCAGCCAAGATGGGGGGTGGTCTAGCGGGACCAACACAGATACGCAGTATTTT,CASSQDGGWSSGTNTDTQYF
TRBV6-2/TRBV6-3,TRBJ2-6,-,many,TGTGCCAGCAGTCCACTCTCTGGGGCCAACGTCCTGACTTTC,CASSPLSGANVLTF
TRBV20-1,TRBJ2-1,-,-,TGCAGTGCGTCGGGTGGGGTCGGGTACGATGAGCAGTTCTTC,CSASGGVGYDEQFF
TRBV29-1,TRBJ2-3,TRBD2,-,TGCAGCGTTGGTAGCGGGGATACCACCGATACGCAGTATTTT,CSVGSGDTTDTQYF
TRBV10-3,TRBJ1-1,-,-,TGTGCTACGGGGCGGGACCTTAACACTGAAGCTTTCTTT,CATGRDLNTEAFF
TRBV7-6,TRBJ1-1,-,few,TGTGCCAGCAGCGTATCTGCAAAGAACACTGAAGCTTTCTTT,CASSVSAKNTEAFF
TRBV7-9,TRBJ1-1,-,few,TGTGCCAGCAGCGCGAATGAAGCTTTCTTT,CASSANEAFF
TRBV12-3/TRBV12-4,TRBJ2-3,TRBD2,-,TGTGCCAGCAGTTTGGGCTATCGGAGGCTAGCGGGAGTCCAAGATACGCAGTATTTT,CASSLGYRRLAGVQDTQYF
TRBV5-1,TRBJ2-1,TRBD2,few,TGCGCCAGCAGCTTTACTAGCGGGAGTACTAATGAGCAGTTCTTC,CASSFTSGSTNEQFF
TRBV6-5,TRBJ2-3,TRBD2,-,TGTGCCAGCAGTTACTCGACTAGCGGGGGGTACACAGATACGCAGTATTTT,CASSYSTSGGYTDTQYF
TRBV5-8,TRBJ2-3,TRBD2,-,TGTGCCAGCGGGACTACTGGCGCAGATACGCAGTATTTT,CASGTTGADTQYF
TRBV12-3/TRBV12-4,TRBJ2-3,-,few,TGTGCCAGCAGTCAAGAACGGGATACAGATACGCAGTATTTT,CASSQERDTDTQYF
TRBV20-1,TRBJ2-3,-,-,TGCAGTGCTAGATCCCCGGTGGCGGGACGGTCAGATACGCAGTATTTT,CSARSPVAGRSDTQYF
TRBV7-3,TRBJ2-5,-,-,TGTGCCAGCAGCTTGTCTGCCTACAGCAATGAGCAGTACTTC,CASSLSAYSNEQYF
TRBV7-2,TRBJ1-5,-,few,TGTGCCAGCAGGGGAGGGGGGAGCAATCAGCCCCAGCATTTT,CASRGGGSNQPQHF
TRBV29-1,TRBJ1-4,-,few,TGCAGCGTACCGGATCCCCGGGACCCAGCAACTAATGAAAAACTGTTTTTT,CSVPDPRDPATNEKLFF
TRBV20-1,TRBJ2-3,-,-,TGCAGTGCTAGAAAGGGGACTAGCACAGATACGCAGTATTTT,CSARKGTSTDTQYF
TRBV7-9,TRBJ1-4,-,-,TGTGCCAGCAGCTTCGATTCGGAAAAACTGTTTTTT,CASSFDSEKLFF
TRBV15,TRBJ2-3,-,-,TGTGCCACCAGCAGCACCTCCGGGATTATAATCACAGATACGCAGTATTTT,CATSSTSGIIITDTQYF
TRBV6-6,TRBJ1-3,-,-,TGTGCCAGCAGTTACGGGACCGCTGGAAACACCATATATTTT,CASSYGTAGNTIYF
TRBV7-8,TRBJ2-3,-,-,TGTGCCAGCAGCCATTTCACAGATACGCAGTATTTT,CASSHFTDTQYF
TRBV2,TRBJ2-2,-,once,TGTGCCAGCAGTCCGGGGGAGTACGGGGAGCTGTTTTTT,CASSPGEYGELFF